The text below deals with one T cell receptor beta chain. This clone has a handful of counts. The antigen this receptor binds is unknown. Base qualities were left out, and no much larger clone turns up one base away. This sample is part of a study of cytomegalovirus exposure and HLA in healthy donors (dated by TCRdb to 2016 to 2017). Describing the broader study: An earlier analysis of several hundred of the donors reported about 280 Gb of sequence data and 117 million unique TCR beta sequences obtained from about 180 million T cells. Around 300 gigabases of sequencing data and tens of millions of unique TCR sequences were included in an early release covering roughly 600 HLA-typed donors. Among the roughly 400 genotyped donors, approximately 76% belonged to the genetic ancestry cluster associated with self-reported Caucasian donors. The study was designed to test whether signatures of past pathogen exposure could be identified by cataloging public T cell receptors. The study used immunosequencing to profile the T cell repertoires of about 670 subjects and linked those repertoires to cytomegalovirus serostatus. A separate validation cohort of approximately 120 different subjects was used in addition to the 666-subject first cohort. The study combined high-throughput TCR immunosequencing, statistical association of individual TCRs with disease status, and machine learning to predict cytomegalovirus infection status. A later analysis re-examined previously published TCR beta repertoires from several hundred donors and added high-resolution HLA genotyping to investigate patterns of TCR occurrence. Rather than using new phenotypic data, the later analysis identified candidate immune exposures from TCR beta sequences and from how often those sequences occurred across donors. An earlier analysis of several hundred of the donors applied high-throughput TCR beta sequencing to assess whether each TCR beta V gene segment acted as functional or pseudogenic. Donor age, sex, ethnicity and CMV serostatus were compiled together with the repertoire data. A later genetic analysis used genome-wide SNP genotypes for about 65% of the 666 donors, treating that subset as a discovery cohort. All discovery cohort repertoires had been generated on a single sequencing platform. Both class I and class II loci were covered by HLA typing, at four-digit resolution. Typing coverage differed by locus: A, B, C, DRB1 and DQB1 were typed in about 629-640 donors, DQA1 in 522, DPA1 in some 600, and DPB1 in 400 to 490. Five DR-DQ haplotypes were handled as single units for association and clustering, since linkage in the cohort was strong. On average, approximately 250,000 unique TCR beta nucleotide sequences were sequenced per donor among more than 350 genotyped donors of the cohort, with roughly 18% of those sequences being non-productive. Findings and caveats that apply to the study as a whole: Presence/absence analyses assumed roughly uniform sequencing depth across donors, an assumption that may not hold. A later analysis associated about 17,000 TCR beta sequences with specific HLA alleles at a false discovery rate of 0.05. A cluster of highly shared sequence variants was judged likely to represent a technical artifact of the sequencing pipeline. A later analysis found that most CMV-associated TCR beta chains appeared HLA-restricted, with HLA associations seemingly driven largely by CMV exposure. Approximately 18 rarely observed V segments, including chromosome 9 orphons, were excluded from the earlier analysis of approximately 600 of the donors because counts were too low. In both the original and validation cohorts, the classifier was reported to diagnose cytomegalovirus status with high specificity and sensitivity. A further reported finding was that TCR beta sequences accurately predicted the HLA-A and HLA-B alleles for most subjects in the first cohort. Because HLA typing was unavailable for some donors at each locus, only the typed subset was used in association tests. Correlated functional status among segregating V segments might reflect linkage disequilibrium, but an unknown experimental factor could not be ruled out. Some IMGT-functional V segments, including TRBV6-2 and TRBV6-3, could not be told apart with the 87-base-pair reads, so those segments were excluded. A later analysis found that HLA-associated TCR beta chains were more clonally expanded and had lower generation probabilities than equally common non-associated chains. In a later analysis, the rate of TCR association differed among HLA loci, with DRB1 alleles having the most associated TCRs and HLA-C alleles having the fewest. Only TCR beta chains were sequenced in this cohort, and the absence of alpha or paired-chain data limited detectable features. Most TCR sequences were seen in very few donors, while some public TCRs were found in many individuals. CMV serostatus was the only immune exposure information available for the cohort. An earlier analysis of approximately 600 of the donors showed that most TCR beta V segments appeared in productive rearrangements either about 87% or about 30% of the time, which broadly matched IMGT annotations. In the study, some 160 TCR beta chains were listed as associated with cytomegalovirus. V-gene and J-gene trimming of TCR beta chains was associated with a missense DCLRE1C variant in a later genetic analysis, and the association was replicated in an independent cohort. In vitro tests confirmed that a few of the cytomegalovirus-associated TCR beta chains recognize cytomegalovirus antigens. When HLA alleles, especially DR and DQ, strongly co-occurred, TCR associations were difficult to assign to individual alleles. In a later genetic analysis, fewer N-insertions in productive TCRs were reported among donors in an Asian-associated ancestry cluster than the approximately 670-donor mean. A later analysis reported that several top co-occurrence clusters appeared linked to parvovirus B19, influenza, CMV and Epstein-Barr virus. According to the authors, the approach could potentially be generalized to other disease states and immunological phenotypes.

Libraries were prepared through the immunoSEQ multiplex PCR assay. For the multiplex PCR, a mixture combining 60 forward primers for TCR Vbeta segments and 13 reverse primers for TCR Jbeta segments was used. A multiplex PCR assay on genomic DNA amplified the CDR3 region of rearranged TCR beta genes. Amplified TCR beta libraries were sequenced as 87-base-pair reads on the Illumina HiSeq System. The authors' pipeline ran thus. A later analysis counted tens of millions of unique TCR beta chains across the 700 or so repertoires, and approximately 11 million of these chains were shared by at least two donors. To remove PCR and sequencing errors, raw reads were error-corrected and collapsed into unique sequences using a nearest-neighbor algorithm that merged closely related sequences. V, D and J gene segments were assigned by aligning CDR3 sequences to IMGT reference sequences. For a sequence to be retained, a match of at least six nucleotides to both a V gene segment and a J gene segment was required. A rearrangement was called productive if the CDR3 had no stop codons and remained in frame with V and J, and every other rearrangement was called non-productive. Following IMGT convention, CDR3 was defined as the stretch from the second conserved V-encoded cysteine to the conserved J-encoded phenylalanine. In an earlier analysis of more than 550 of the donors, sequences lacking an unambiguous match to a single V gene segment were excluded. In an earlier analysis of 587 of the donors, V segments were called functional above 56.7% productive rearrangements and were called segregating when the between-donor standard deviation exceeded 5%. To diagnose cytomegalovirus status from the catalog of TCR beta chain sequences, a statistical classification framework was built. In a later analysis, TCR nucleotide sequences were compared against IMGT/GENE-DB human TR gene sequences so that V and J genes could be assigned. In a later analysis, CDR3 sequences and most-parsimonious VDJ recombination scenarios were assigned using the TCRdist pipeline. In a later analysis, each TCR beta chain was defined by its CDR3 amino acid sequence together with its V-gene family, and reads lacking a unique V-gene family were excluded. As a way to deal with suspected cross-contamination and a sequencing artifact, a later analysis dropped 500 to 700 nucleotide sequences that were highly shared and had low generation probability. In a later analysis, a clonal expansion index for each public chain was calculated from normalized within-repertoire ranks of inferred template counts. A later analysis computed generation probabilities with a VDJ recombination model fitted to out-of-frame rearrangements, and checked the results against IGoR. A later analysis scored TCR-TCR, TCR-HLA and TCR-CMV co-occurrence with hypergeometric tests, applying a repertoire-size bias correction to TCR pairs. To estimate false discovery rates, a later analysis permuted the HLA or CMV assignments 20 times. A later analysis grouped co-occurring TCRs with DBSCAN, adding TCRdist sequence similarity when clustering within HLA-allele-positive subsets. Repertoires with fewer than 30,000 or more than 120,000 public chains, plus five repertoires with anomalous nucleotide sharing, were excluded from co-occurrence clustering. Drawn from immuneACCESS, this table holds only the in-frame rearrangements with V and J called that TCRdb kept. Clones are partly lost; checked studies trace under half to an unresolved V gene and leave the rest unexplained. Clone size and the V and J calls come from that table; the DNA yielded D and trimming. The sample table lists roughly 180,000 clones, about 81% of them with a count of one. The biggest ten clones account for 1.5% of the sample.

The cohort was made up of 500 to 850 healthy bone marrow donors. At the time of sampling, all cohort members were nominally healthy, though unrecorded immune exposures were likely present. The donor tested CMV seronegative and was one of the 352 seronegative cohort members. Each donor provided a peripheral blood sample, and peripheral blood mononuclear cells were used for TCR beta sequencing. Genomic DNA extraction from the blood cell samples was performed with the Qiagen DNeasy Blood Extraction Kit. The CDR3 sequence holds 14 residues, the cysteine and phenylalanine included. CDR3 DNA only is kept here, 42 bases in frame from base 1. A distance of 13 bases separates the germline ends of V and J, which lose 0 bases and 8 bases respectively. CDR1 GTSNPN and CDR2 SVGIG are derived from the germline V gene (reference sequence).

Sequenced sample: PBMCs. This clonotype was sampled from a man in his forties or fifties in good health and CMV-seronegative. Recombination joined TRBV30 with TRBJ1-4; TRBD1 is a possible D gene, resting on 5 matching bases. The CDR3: CAWSVDRGGEKLFF. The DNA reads TGTGCCTGGAGTGTGGATAGGGGAGGCGAAAAACTGTTTTTT.